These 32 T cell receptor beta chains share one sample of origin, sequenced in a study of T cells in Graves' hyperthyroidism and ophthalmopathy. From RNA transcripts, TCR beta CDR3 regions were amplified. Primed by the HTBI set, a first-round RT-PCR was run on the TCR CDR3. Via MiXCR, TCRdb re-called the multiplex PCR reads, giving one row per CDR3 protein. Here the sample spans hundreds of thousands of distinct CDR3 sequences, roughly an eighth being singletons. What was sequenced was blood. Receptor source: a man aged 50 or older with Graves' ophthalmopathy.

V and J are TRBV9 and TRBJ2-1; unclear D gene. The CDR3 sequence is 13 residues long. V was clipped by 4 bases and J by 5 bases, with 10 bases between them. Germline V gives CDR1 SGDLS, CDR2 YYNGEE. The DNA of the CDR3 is TGTGCCAGCAGCCCCCACAGTAACAATGAGCAGTTCTTC. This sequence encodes CASSPHSNNEQFF. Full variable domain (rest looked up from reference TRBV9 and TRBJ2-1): DSGVTQTPKHLITATGQRVTLRCSPRSGDLSVYWYQQSLDQGLQFLIQYYNGEERAKGNILERFSAQQFPDLHSELNLSSLELGDSALYFCASSPHSNNEQFFGPGTRLTVL.

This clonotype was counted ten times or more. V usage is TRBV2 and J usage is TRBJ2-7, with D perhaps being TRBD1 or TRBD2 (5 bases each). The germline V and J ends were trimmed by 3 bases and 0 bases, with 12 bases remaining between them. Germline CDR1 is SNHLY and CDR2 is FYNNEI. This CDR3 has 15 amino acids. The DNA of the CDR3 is TGTGCCAGCAGTGAGGGGGTTAAGGGCTCCTACGAGCAGTACTTC. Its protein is CASSEGVKGSYEQYF.

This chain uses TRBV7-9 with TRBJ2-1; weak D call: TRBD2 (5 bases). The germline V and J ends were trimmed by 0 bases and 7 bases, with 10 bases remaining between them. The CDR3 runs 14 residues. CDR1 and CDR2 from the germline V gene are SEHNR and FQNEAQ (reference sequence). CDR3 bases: TGTGCCAGCAGCTTAGCGGGGAGTTTTAATGAGCAGTTCTTC. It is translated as CASSLAGSFNEQFF.

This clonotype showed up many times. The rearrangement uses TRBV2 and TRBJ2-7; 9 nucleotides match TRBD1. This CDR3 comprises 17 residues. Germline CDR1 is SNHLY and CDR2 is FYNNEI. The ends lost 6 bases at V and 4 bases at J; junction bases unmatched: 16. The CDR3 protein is CASSAGQGSGAPYEQYF. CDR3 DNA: TGTGCCAGCAGCGCGGGACAGGGTAGCGGTGCCCCTTACGAGCAGTACTTC.

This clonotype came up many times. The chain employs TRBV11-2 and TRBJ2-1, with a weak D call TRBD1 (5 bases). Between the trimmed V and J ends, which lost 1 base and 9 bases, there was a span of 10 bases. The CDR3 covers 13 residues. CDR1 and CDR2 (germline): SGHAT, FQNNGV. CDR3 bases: TGTGCCAGCAGCTTAGTAGGGGTCGTTGAGCAGTTCTTC. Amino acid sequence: CASSLVGVVEQFF.

CDR3 protein: CASSWSSGRVVGELFF. The CDR3 nucleotides read TGTGCCAGCAGTTGGTCTAGCGGGAGGGTGGTCGGGGAGCTGTTTTTT. The chain recombines TRBV27 with TRBJ2-2; TRBD2 aligns across 12 bases. The V segment lost 4 bases and the J segment 7 bases; nucleotides outside the gene matches: 7. Germline V gene lookup returns CDR1 MNHEY and CDR2 SMNVEV (reference sequence). The length of the CDR3 is 16 residues.

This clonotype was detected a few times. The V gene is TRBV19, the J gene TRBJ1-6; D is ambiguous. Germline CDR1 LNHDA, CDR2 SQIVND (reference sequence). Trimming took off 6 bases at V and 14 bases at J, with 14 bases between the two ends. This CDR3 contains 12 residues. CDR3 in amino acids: CASSPGIGTLHF. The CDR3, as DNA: TGTGCCAGTAGCCCGGGGATTGGGACCCTCCACTTT.

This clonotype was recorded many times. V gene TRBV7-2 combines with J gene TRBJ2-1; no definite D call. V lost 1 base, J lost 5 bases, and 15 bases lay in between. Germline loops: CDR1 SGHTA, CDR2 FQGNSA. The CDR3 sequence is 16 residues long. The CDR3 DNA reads TGTGCCAGCAGCTTAGTATTAGGAGTAGGAAACAATGAGCAGTTCTTC. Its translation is CASSLVLGVGNNEQFF.

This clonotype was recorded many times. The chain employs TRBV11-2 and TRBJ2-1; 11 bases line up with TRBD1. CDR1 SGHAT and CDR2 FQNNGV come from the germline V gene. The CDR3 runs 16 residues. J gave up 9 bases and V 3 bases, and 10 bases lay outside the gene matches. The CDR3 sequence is CASSLGAGQGAGEQFF. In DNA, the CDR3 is TGTGCCAGCAGCTTGGGCGCTGGACAGGGGGCTGGTGAGCAGTTCTTC.

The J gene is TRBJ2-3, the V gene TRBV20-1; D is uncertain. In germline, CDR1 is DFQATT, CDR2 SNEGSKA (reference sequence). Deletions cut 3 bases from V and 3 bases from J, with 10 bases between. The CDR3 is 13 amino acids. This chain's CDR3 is CSASQTGTDTQYF. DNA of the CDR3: TGCAGTGCTAGCCAGACCGGTACAGATACGCAGTATTTT.

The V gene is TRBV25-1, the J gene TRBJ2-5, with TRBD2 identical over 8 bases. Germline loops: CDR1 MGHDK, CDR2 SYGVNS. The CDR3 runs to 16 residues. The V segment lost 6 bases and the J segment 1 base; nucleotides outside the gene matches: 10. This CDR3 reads CASRKGGLAGQETQYF. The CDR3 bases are TGTGCCAGCAGGAAAGGCGGGCTAGCGGGCCAAGAGACCCAGTACTTC.

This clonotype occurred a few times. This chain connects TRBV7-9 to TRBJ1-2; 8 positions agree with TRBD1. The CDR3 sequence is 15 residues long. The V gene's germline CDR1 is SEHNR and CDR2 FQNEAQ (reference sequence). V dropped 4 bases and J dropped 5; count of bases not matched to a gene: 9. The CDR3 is CASSSSQGVGYGYTF. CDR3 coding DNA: TGTGCCAGCAGCTCTTCACAGGGGGTCGGGTATGGCTACACCTTC. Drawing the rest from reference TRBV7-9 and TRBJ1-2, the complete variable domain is DTGVSQNPRHKITKRGQNVTFRCDPISEHNRLYWYRQTLGQGPEFLTYFQNEAQLEKSRLLSDRFSAERPKGSFSTLEIQRTEQGDSAMYLCASSSSQGVGYGYTFGSGTRLTVV.

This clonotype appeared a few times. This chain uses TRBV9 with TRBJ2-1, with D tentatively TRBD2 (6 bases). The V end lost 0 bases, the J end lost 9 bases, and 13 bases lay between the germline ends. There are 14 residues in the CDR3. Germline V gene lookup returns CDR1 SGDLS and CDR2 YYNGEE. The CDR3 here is CASSVERERVEQFF. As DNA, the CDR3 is TGTGCCAGCAGCGTAGAACGGGAGCGTGTTGAGCAGTTCTTC.

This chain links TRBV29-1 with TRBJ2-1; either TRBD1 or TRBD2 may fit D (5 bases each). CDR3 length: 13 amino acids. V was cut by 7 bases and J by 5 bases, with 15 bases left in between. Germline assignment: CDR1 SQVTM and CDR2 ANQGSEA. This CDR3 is CSAPRDPHNEQFF. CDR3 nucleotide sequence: TGCAGCGCTCCCCGGGACCCTCACAATGAGCAGTTCTTC.

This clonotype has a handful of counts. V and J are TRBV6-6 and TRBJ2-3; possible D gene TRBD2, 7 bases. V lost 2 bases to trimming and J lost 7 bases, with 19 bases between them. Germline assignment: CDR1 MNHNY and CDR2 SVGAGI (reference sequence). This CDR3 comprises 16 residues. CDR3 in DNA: TGTGCCAGCAGTTACGGCGCCGGGGGGCAAGGAAATACGCAGTATTTT. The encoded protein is CASSYGAGGQGNTQYF.

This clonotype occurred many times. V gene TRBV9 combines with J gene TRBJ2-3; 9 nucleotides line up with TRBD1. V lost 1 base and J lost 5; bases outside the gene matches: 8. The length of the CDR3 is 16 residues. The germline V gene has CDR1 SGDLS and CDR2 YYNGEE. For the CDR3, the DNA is TGTGCCAGCAGCGTAAGGACAGGGGAGTCGGAAGATACGCAGTATTTT. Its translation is CASSVRTGESEDTQYF.

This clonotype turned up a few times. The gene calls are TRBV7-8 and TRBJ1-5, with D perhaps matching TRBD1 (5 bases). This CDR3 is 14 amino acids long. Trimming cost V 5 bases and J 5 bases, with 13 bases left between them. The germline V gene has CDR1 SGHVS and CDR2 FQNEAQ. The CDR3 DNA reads TGTGCCAGCAGCCCCCAGGCGGGGGATCAGCCCCAGCATTTT. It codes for CASSPQAGDQPQHF.

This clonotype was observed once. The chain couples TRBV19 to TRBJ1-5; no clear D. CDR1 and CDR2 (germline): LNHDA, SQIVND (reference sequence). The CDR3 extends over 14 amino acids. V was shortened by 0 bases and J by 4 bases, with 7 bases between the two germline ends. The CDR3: CASSIDRVNQPQHF. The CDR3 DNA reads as TGTGCCAGTAGTATAGATCGAGTTAATCAGCCCCAGCATTTT.

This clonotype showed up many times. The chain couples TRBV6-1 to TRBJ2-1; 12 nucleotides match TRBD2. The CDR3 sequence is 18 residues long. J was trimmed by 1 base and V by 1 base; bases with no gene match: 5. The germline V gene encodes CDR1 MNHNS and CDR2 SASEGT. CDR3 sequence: CASSEGGLAGGSYNEQFF. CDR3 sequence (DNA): TGTGCCAGCAGTGAAGGGGGCCTAGCGGGAGGGTCCTACAATGAGCAGTTCTTC.

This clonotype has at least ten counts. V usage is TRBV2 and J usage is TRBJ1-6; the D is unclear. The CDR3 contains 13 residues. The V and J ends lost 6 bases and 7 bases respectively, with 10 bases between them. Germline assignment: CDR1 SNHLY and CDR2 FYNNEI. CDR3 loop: CASRRERNSPLHF. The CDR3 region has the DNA TGTGCCAGCAGAAGGGAGCGGAATTCACCCCTCCACTTT.

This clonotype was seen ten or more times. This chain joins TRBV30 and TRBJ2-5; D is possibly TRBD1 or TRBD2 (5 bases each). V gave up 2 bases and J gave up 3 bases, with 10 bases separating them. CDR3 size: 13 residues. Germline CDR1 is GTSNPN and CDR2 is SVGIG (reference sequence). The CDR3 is CAWSPWGKETQYF. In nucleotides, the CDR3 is TGTGCCTGGAGTCCGTGGGGGAAAGAGACCCAGTACTTC.

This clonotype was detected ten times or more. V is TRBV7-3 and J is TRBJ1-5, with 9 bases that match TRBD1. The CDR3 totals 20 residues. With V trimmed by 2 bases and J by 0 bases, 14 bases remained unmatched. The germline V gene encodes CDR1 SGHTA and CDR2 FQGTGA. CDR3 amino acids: CASSLGPGQGLPDSNQPQHF. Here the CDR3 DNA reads TGTGCCAGCAGCTTAGGTCCGGGACAGGGCTTACCCGATAGCAATCAGCCCCAGCATTTT.

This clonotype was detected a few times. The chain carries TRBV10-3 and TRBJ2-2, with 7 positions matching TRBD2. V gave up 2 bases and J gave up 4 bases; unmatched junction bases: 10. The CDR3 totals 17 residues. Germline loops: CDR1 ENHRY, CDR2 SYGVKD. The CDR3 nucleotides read TGTGCCATCAGTGAGAGCGGGAACAGTCAAGTCACCGGGGAGCTGTTTTTT. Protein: CAISESGNSQVTGELFF.

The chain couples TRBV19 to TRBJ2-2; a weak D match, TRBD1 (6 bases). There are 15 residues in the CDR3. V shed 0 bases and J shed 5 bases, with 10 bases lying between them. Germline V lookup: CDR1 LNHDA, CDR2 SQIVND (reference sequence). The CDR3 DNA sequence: TGTGCCAGTAGTATAGAGGACAGAGGAACCGGGGAGCTGTTTTTT. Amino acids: CASSIEDRGTGELFF.

The CDR3 bases are TGTGCCAGCAGCCAAAGACACTCCGGGGATCAGTTCTTC. Protein: CASSQRHSGDQFF. The chain recombines TRBV3-1 with TRBJ2-1; D is perhaps TRBD2 (5 bases). The CDR3 totals 13 residues. The V gene's germline CDR1 is LGHDT and CDR2 YNNKEL (reference sequence). The germline V and J ends were trimmed by 2 bases and 13 bases, with 15 bases remaining between them.

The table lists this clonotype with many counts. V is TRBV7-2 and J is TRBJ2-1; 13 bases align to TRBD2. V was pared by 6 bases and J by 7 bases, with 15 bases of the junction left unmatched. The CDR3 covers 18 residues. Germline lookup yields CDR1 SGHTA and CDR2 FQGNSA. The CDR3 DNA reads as TGTGCCAGCAGTTCACTCGCGTCGGGACTAGCGGGGTGGAATGAGCAGTTCTTC. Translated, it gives CASSSLASGLAGWNEQFF.

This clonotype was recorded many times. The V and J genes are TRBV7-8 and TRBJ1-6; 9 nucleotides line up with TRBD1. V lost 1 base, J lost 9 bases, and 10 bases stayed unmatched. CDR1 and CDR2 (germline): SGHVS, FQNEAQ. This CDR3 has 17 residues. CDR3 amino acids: CASSLGAGTGKTSPLHF. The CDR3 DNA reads TGTGCCAGCAGCTTAGGGGCGGGGACAGGGAAGACTTCACCCCTCCACTTT.

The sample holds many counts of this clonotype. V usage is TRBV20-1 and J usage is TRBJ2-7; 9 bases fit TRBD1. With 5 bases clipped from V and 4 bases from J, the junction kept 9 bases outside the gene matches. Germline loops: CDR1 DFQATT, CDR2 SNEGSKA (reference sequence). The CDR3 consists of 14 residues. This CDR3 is CSARTGTGFYEQYF. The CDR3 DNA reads TGCAGTGCTCGAACCGGGACAGGGTTTTACGAGCAGTACTTC.

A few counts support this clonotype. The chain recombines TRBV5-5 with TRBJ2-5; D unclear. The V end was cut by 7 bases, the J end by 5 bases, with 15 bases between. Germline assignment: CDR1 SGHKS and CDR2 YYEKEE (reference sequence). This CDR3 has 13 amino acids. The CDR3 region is CASVLRPVETQYF. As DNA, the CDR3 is TGTGCCAGCGTTCTTCGACCGGTCGAGACCCAGTACTTC.

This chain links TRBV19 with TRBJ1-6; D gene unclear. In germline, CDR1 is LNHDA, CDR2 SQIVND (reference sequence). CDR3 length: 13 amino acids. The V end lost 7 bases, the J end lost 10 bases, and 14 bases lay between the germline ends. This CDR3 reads CASMRRSGSPLHF. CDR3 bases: TGTGCCAGTATGAGGCGGTCGGGATCACCCCTCCACTTT.

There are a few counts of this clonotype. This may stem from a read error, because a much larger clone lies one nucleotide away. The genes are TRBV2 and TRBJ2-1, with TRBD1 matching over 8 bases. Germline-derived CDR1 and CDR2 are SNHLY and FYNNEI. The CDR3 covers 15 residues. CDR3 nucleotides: TGTGGCAGCGTAAGACAGGGGACGTCGTACAATGAGCAGTTCTTC. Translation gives CGSVRQGTSYNEQFF.

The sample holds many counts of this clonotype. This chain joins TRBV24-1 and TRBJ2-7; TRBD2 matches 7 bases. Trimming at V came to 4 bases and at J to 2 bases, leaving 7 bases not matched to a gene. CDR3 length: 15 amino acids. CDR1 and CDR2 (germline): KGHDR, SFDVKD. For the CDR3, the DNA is TGTGCCACCAGTGACCCGCCTAGCGGAGCCTACGAGCAGTACTTC. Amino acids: CATSDPPSGAYEQYF.